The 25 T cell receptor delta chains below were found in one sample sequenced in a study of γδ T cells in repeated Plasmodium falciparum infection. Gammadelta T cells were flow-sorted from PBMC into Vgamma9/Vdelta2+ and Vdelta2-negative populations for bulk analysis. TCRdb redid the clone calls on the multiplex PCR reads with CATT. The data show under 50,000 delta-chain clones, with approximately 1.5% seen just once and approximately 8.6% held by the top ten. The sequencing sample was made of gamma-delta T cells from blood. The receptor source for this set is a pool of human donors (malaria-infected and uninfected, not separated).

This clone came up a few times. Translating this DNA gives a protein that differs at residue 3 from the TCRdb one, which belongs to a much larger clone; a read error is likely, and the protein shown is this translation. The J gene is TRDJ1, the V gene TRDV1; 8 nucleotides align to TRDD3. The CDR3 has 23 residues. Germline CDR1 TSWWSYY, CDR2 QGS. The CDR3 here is CARGELPYGWGKRLYRNTDKLIF. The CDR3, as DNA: TGTGCTCGTGGGGAACTTCCCTACGGCTGGGGGAAGCGGCTCTATCGAAACACCGATAAACTCATCTTT.

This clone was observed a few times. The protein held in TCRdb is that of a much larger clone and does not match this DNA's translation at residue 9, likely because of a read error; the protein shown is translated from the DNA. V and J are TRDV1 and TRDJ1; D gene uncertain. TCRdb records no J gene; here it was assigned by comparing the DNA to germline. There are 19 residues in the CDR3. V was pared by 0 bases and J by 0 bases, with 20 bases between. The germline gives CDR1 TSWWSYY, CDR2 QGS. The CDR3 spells CALGELVTCTPTYTDKLIF. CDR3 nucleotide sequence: TGTGCTCTTGGGGAACTGGTGACATGTACCCCGACGTACACCGATAAACTCATCTTT.

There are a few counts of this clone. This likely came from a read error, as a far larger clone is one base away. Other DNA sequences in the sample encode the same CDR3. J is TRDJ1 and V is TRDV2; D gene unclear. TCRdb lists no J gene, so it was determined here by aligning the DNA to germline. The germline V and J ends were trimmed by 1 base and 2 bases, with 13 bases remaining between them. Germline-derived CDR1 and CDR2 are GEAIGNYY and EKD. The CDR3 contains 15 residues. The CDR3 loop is CACDTVGTGTDKLIF. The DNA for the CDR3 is TGTGCCTGTGACACAGTCGGTACCGGAACCGATAAACTCATCTTT.

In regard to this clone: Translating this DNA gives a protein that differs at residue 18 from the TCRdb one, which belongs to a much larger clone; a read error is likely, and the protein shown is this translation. CDR3 residues: CALGEQSFLLEYWGIRRRGTDKLIF. CDR3 in DNA: TGTGCTCTTGGGGAACAGAGCTTCCTACTAGAGTACTGGGGGATACGCAGGAGGGGTACCGATAAACTCATCTTT. The rearrangement uses TRDV1 and TRDJ1; 13 bases map to TRDD3. With 1 base clipped from V and 2 bases from J, the junction kept 28 bases outside the gene matches. CDR1 is TSWWSYY, CDR2 QGS, per germline. The CDR3 spans 25 residues.

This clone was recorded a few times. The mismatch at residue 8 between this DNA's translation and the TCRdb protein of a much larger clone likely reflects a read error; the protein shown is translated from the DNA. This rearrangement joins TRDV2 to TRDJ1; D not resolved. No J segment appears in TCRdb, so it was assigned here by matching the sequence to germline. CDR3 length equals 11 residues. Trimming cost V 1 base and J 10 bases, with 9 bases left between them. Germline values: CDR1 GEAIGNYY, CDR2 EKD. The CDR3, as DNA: TGTGCCTGTGACACTGGGTCTAGACTCATCTTT. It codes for CACDTGSRLIF.

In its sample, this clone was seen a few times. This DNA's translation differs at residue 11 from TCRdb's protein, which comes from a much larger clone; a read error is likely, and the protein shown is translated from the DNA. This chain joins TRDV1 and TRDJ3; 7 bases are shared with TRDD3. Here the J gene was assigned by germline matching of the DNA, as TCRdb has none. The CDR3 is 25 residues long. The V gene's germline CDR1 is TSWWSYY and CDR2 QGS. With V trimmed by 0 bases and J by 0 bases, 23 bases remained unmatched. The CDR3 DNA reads TGTGCTCTTGGGGAACTGCCCCTAGGGTTCCCCTCTACTGGGGCAAGCTCCTGGGACACCCGACAGATGTTTTTC. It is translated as CALGELPLGFPSTGASSWDTRQMFF.

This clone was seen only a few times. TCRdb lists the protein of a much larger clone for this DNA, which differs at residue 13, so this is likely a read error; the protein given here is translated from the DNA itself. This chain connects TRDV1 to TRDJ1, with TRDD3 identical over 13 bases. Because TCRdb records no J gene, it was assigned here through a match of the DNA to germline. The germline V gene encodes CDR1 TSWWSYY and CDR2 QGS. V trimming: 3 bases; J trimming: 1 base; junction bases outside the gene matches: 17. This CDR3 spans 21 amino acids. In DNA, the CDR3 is TGTGCTCTTGGGGACCCTCTGGGTTACTGGGGGATACGGCCGTTCACCGATAAACTCATCTTT. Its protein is CALGDPLGYWGIRPFTDKLIF.

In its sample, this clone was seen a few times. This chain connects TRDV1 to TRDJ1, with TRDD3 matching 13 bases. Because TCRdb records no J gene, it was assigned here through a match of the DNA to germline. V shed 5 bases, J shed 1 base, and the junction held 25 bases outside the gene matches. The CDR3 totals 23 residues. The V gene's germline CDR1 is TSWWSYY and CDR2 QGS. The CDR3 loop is CALGLPLGRSTGGYGVCTDKLIF. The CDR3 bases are TGTGCTCTTGGGCTCCCATTAGGCCGTAGTACTGGGGGATACGGAGTATGCACCGATAAACTCATCTTT.

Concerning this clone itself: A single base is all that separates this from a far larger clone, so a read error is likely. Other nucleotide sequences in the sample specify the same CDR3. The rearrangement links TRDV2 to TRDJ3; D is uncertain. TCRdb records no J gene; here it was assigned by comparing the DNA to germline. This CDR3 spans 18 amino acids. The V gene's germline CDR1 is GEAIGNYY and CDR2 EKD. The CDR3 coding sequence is TGTGCCTGTGACACCGTCACGCCAGGGGCCAGGGACACACGACAGATGTTTTTC. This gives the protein CACDTVTPGARDTRQMFF.

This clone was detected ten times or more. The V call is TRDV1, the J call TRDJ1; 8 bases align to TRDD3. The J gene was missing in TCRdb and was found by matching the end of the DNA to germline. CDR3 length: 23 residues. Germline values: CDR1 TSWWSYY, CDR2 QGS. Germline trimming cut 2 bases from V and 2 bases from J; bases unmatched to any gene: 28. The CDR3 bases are TGTGCTCTTGGGGAAGCAGTCCAATCCCACCTCGGGACTGGGGGCCACCCTACCGATAAACTCATCTTT. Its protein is CALGEAVQSHLGTGGHPTDKLIF.

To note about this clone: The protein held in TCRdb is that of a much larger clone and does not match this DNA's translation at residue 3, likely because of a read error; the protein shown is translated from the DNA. The CDR3 DNA follows: TGTGCTCCTGGGGAACTAGAGCCAGAGAATATCGTGTCTCGAGTACTGGGGGATACAAGGACCGATAAACTCATCTTT. Translated: CAPGELEPENIVSRVLGDTRTDKLIF. The chain combines TRDV1 with TRDJ1, with TRDD3 matching 12 bases. The J gene, missing from TCRdb, was assigned here through DNA to germline matching. CDR3 length: 26 amino acids. Germline V CDR1 and CDR2: TSWWSYY, QGS.

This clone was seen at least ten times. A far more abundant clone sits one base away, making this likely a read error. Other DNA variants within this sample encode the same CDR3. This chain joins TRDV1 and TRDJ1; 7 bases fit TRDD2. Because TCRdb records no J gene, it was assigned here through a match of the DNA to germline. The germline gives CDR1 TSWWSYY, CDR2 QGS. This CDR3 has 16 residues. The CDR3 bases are TGTGCCCTTGGGGAAACATCTTCCTATAGCACCGATAAACTCATCTTT. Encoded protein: CALGETSSYSTDKLIF.

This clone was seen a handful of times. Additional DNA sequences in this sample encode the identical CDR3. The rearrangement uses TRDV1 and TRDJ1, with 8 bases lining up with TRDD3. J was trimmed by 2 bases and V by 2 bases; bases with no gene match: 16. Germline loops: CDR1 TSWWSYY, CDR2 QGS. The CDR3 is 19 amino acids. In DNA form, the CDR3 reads TGTGCTCTTGGGGAAAGGATCACTATGGGGATACCGCCTACCGATAAACTCATCTTT. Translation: CALGERITMGIPPTDKLIF.

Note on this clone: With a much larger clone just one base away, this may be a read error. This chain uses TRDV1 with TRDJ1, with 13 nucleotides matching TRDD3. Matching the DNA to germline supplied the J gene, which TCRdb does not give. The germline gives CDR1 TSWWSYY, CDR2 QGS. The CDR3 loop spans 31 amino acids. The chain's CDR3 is CAPGELTPSLYPLGDTPPLEEIVRYTDKLIF. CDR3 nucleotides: TGTGCTCCTGGGGAACTAACTCCTTCCTTGTACCCACTGGGGGATACGCCCCCCCTCGAGGAGATAGTCCGGTACACCGATAAACTCATCTTT.

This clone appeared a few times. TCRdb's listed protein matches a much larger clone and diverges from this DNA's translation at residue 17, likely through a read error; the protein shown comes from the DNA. The CDR3 DNA is TGTGCTCTCGGGGAACTAGCCCTACCCAACTTCCAGTTTGGGATACGCGCAACCGATAAACTCATCTTT. This sequence encodes CALGELALPNFQFGIRATDKLIF. The chain employs TRDV1 and TRDJ1; the match to TRDD3 covers 8 bases. Here the J gene was assigned by germline matching of the DNA, as TCRdb has none. CDR1 is TSWWSYY, CDR2 QGS, per germline. CDR3 length equals 23 residues.

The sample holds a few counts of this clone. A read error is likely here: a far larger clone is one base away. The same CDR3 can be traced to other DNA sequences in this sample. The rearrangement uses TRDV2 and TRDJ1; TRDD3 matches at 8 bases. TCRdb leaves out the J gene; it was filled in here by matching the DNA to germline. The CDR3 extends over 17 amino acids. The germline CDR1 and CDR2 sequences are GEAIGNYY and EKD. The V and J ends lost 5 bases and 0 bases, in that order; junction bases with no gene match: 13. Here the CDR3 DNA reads TGTGCCTGTGTAGGGATCGCCCTGGGGGACTACACCGATAAACTCATCTTT. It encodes CACVGIALGDYTDKLIF.

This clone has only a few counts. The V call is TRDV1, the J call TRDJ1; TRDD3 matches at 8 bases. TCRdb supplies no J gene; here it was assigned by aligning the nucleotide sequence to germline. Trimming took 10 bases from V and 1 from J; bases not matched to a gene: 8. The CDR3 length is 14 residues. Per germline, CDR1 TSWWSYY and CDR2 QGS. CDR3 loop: CAHNRGIVTDKLIF. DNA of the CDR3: TGTGCTCATAATAGGGGGATAGTCACCGATAAACTCATCTTT.

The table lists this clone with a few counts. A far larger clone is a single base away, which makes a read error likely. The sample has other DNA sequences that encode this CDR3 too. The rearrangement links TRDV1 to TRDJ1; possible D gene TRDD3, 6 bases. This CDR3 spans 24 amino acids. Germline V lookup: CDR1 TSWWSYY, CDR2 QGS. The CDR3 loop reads CALGELGYVDSKLGAGRDTDKLIF. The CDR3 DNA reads TGTGCCCTTGGGGAACTGGGTTACGTTGATAGTAAACTCGGGGCCGGACGTGACACCGATAAACTCATCTTT.

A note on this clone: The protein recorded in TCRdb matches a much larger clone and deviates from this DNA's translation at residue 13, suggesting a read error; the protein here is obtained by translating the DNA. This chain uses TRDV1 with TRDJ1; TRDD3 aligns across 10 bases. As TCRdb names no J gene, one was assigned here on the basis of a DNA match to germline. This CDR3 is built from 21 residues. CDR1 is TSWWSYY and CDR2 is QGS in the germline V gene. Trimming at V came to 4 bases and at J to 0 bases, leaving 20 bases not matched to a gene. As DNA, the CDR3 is TGTGCTCTTGGGGGGCCTACGGGTACTGGGGGATCACCCTCTTACACCGATAAACTCATCTTT. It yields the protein CALGGPTGTGGSPSYTDKLIF.

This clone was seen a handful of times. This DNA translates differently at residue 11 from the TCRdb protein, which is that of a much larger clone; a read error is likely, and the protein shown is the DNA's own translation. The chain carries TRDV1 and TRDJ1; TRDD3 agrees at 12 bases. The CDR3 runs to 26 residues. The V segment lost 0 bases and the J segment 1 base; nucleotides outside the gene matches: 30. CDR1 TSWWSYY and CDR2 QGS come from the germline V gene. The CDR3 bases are TGTGCTCTTGGGGAACTCCATACCTTCCTATGGACCCCGTACTGGGGGATACAGTCTTGCACCGATAAACTCATCTTT. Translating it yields CALGELHTFLWTPYWGIQSCTDKLIF.

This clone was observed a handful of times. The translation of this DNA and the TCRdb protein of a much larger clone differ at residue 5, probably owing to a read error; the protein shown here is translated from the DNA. The CDR3 reads CALGGPPHWPNTDKLIF. The CDR3 nucleotides are TGTGCTCTTGGGGGACCGCCACACTGGCCCAACACCGATAAACTCATCTTT. The V and J genes are TRDV1 and TRDJ1; TRDD3 is a possible D gene (5 bases). The J gene, absent from TCRdb, was called here by matching the DNA to germline. V lost 4 bases to trimming and J lost 0 bases, with 18 bases between them. Per the germline V gene, CDR1 is TSWWSYY and CDR2 is QGS. CDR3 length: 17 amino acids.

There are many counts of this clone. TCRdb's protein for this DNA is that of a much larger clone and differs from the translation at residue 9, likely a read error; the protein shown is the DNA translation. The CDR3 coding sequence is TGTGCTCTTGGGGACCCTTCCTTCTGCTGGGGGATAGGGTCGTCGTACACCGATAAACTCATCTTT. This gives the protein CALGDPSFCWGIGSSYTDKLIF. This chain joins TRDV1 and TRDJ1, with 10 bases lining up with TRDD3. TCRdb lists no J gene, so it was determined here by aligning the DNA to germline. Germline CDR1 TSWWSYY, CDR2 QGS. This CDR3 comprises 22 residues. V lost 3 bases to trimming and J lost 0 bases; unmatched junction nucleotides: 22.

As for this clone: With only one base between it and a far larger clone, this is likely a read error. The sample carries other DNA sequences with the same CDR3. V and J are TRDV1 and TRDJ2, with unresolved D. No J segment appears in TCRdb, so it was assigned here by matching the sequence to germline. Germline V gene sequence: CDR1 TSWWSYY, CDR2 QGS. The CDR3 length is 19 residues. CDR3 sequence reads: CALGEPLGSRVYLTAQLFF. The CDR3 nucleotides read TGTGCTCTTGGGGAACCCCTAGGTTCTAGGGTTTATTTGACGGCACAACTCTTCTTT.

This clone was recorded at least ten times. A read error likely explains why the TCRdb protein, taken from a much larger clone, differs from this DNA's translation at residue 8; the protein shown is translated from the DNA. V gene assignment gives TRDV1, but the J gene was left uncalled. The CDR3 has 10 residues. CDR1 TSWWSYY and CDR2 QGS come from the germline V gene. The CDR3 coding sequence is TGTGCTCTTGGGGGCACGAAACCCATCTTT. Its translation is CALGGTKPIF.

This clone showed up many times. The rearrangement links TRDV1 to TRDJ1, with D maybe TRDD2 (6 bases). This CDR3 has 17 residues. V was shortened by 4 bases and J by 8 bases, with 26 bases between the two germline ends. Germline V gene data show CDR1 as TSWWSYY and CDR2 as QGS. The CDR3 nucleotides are TGTGCTCTTGGGGTATTGCCTTCCGACGCACTTCGGGGCAAACTCATCTTT. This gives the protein CALGVLPSDALRGKLIF.